The sequence of this T cell receptor (beta chain) was determined in a study of immune heterogeneity within non-small cell lung tumors. This CDR3 region has 15 residues. Germline V CDR1 and CDR2: MNHEY, SMNVEV (reference sequence). J lost 6 bases, V lost 4 bases, and 3 bases had no gene match. TCR beta CDR3 was amplified by multiplex PCR, first round approximately 10 cycles, 32 V and 13 J primers. One entry per CDR3 protein results from TCRdb running MiXCR on the multiplex PCR reads. Counted here are 22,000 or so distinct CDR3 sequences, 27% occurring once; the ten biggest clones make up around 3.8%. Study findings and constraints: While identical dominant CDR3 beta clonotypes recurred across tumor sites within a patient, high-frequency clones unique to individual sites also appeared. Local T-cell clonality tracked local tumor mutational burden, showing a moderate yet significant relationship (R 0.3 to 0.35).

This clonotype was seen repeatedly, ten times or more. Its target is not known. The authors used 600 ng of bulk tumor genomic DNA per sample as template. Widely spaced biopsies, several per primary tumor, were obtained at surgery. Patients had untreated, newly diagnosed non-small cell lung cancer and underwent curative surgery. The receptor was derived from a man aged 40-49 years with non-small cell lung cancer. V usage is TRBV27 and J usage is TRBJ1-6, with 10 bases matching TRBD1. Sequencing was performed on lung tumor tissue. The CDR3 loop is CASSSGTGVNSPLHF. In nucleotides, the CDR3 is TGTGCCAGCAGTTCCGGGACAGGGGTTAATTCACCCCTCCACTTT.